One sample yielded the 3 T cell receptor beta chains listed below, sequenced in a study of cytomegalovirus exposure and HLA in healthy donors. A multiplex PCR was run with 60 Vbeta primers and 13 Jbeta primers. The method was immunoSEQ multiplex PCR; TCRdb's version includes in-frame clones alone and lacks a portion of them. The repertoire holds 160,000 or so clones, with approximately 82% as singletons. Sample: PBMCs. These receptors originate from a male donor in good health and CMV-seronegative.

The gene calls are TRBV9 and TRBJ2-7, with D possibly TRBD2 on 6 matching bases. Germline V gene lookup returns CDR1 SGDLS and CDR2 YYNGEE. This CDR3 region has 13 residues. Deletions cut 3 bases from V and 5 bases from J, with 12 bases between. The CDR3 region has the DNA TGTGCCAGCAGCGGTGGGGGGAGGAACGAGCAGTACTTC. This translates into CASSGGGRNEQYF.

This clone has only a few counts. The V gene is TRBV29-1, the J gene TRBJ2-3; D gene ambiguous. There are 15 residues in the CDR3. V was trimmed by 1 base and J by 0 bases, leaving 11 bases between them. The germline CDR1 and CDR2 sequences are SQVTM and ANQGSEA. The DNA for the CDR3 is TGCAGCGTTGAAGGAGTGGTTTCTAGCACAGATACGCAGTATTTT. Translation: CSVEGVVSSTDTQYF.

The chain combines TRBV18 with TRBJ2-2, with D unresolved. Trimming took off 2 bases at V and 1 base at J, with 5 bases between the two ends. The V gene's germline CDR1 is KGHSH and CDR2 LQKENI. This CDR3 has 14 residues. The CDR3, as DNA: TGTGCCAGCTCACCAGCGGTGAACACCGGGGAGCTGTTTTTT. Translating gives CASSPAVNTGELFF.